This TCR beta chain originates from a study of glioma-infiltrating T cells after dendritic cell vaccination. The CDR3 sequence is 13 residues long. Trimming took 4 bases from V and 7 from J; bases not matched to a gene: 3. Germline CDR1 MNHNS, CDR2 SASEGT. Input was 1.5 to 2.5 ug genomic DNA, or all available if less. TCRdb keeps only in-frame clones here, not all; method: immunoSEQ multiplex PCR. Among about 87,000 clones listed, roughly four fifths were seen once. This clone has just one count. What it binds is not known. General observations from the study: Longer survival after dendritic cell vaccination followed higher pretreatment TIL content.

Time point here: after dendritic cell vaccination, including at tumor progression/relapse. The clonotype originates from a human donor with glioblastoma. Specimen: blood, collected after dendritic cell vaccination. V usage is TRBV6-1 and J usage is TRBJ1-2; TRBD1 matches at 10 bases. The CDR3, as DNA: TGTGCCAGCAGTGCTGGACAGGGGGGTGGCTACACCTTC. The encoded protein is CASSAGQGGGYTF.